Included here is one TCR beta chain sequence, with context. Per the original methods: Estimated nucleated cell counts came from reference gene primer amplification. Repertoires were generated with immunoSEQ multiplex PCR, while TCRdb's copy carries only in-frame clones and drops some. V, J and clone size are those of that table, while D and trimming were read from the DNA. This sample has roughly 250,000 clones, with roughly 90% found just once. This specimen belongs to a study of blood T cell repertoires in COVID-19. The V segment lost 2 bases and the J segment 7 bases; nucleotides outside the gene matches: 5. CDR1 is SGHNT and CDR2 is YYREEE in the germline V gene (reference sequence). The CDR3 loop spans 13 amino acids.

The sequencing sample was made of PBMCs or T cells enriched from blood (not recorded which). This sequence originates from a woman in her forties with acute COVID-19. This sequence joins TRBV5-4 and TRBJ1-2; 7 bases are a match to TRBD1. For the CDR3, the DNA is TGTGCCAGCAGCTTCGGGGACAGCCCTGGCTACACCTTC. Protein: CASSFGDSPGYTF.